This TCR beta chain was sequenced for a study of cytomegalovirus exposure and HLA in healthy donors. PCR was performed using 60 Vbeta and 13 Jbeta primers. Some clones are missing from TCRdb's copy, which holds only in-frame ones; the method was immunoSEQ multiplex PCR. The sample holds more than 90,000 clones, around four fifths seen once. The CDR3 is 14 amino acids. Trimming took 3 bases from V and 0 from J, leaving 8 bases between them. CDR1 is SNHLY and CDR2 is FYNNEI in the germline V gene. The sequence came from a middle-aged man in good health and CMV-seronegative. The chain has TRBV2 and TRBJ1-2, with D maybe TRBD1 (5 bases). Sequenced sample: PBMCs. The CDR3 sequence: CASSDSRANYGYTF. The CDR3 DNA reads as TGTGCCAGCAGTGACTCCAGGGCTAACTATGGCTACACCTTC.